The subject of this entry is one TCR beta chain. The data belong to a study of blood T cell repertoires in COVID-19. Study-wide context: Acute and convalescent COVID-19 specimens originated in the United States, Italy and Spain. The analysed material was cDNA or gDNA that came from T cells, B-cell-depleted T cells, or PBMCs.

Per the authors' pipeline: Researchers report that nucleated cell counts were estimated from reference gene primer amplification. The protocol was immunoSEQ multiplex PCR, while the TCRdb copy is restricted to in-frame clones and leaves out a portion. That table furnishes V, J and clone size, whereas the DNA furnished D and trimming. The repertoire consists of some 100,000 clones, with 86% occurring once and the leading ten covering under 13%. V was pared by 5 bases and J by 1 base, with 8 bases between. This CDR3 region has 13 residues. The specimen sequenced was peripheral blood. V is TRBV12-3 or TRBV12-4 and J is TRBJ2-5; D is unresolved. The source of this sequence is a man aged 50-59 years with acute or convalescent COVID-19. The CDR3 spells CASSPVPQETQYF. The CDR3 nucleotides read TGTGCCAGCAGTCCGGTGCCCCAAGAGACCCAGTACTTC.